This T cell receptor (beta chain) was profiled in a study of blood T cell repertoires in COVID-19. Original data processing: Reference gene primer amplification gave nucleated cell count estimates. The table came from immunoSEQ multiplex PCR; TCRdb's copy has only in-frame clones and leaves some out. V, J and clone size are taken as reported in that table, and D and trimming were inferred from the DNA itself. The repertoire holds just over 300,000 clones, roughly 85% seen once, with around 2.2% in the top ten. This CDR3 comprises 12 residues. Trimming stripped 6 bases from V and 6 bases from J, with 11 bases between.

The V call is TRBV12-3 or TRBV12-4, the J call TRBJ1-2; D possibly corresponds to TRBD1 (6 bases). Sample: PBMCs or T cells enriched from blood (not recorded which). The TCR was taken from a man younger than 40 who had recovered from COVID-19. The chain's CDR3 is CASSPTGHGYTF. The CDR3, as DNA: TGTGCCAGCAGCCCGACAGGCCATGGCTACACCTTC.